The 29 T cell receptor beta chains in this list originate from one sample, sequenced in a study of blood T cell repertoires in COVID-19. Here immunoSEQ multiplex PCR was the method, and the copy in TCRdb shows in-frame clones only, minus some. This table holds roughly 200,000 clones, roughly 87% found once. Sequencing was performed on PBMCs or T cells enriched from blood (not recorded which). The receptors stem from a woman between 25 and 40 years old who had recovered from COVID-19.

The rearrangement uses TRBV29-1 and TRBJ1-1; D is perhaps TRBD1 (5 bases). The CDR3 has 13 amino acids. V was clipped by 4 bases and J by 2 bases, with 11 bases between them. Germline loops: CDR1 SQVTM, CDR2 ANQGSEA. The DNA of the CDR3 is TGCAGCGTTGTAACCGGGACTAACACTGAAGCTTTCTTT. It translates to CSVVTGTNTEAFF.

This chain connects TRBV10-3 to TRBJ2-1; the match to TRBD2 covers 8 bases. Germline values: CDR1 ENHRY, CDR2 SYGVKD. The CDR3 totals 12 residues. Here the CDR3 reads CGVSGSGYEQFF. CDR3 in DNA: TGTGGCGTCAGCGGGAGTGGGTATGAGCAGTTCTTC.

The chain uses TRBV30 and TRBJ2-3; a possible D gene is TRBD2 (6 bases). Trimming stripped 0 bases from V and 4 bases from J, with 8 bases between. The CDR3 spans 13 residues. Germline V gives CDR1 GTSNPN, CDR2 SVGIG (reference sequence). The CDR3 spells CAWSVGGPDTQYF. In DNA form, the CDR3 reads TGTGCCTGGAGTGTGGGGGGTCCAGATACGCAGTATTTT.

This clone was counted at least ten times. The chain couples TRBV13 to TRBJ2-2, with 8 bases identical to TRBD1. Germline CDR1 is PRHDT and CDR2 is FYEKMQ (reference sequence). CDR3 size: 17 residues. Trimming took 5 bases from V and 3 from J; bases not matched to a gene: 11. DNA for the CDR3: TGTGCCAGCAGCCAATATCAGGACAGGGCTGACACCGGGGAGCTGTTTTTT. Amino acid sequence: CASSQYQDRADTGELFF.

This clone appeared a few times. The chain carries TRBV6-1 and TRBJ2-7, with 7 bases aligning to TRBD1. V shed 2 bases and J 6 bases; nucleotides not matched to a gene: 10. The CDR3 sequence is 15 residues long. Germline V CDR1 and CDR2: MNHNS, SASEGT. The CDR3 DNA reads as TGTGCCAGCAGTGAATGGGTACAGGGGAGTCGCGAGCAGTACTTC. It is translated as CASSEWVQGSREQYF.

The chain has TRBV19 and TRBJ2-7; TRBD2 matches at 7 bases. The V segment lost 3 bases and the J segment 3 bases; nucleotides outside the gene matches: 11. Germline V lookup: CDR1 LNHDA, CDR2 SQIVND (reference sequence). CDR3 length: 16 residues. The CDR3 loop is CASSISPGGTRYEQYF. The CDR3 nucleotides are TGTGCCAGTAGTATCTCACCGGGGGGAACTCGCTACGAGCAGTACTTC.

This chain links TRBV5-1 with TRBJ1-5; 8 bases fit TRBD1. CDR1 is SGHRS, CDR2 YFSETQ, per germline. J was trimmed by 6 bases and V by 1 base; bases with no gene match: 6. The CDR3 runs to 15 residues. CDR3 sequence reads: CASSLRGQESQPQHF. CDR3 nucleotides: TGCGCCAGCAGCTTGAGGGGACAGGAGTCTCAGCCCCAGCATTTT.

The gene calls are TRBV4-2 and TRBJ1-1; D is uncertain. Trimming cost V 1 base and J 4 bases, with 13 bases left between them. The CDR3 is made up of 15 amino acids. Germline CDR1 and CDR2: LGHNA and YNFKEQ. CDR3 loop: CASSQGETAATEAFF. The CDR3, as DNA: TGTGCCAGCAGCCAAGGCGAGACTGCGGCCACTGAAGCTTTCTTT.

The CDR3 sequence: CASSRDNIYGYTF. The CDR3 DNA follows: TGTGCCAGCAGCAGGGACAATATTTATGGCTACACCTTC. The V gene is TRBV7-2, the J gene TRBJ1-2, with D maybe TRBD1 (6 bases). In germline, CDR1 is SGHTA, CDR2 FQGNSA. The CDR3 covers 13 residues. The V end lost 5 bases, the J end lost 5 bases, and 12 bases lay between the germline ends.

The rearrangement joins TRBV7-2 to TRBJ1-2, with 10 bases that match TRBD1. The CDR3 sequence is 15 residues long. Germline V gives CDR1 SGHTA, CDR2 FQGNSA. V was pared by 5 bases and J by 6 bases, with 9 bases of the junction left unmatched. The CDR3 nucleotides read TGTGCCAGCAGCCCTGACAGGACAGGGGGAGATGGCTACACCTTC. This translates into CASSPDRTGGDGYTF.

CDR3 protein: CAISGPPTSSQETQYF. The CDR3 DNA is TGTGCCATCAGTGGACCACCTACTAGTTCCCAAGAGACCCAGTACTTC. The chain recombines TRBV10-3 with TRBJ2-5, with D maybe TRBD2 (5 bases). The CDR3 sequence is 16 residues long. Germline V gene sequence: CDR1 ENHRY, CDR2 SYGVKD. Trimming left V 4 bases short and J 1 base short, with 16 bases between.

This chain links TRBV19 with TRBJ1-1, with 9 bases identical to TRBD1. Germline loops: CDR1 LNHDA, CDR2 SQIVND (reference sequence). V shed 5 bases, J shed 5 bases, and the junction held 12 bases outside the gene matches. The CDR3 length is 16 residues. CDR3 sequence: CASSSTSGQGATEAFF. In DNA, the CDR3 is TGTGCCAGTAGTTCGACCTCGGGACAGGGAGCAACTGAAGCTTTCTTT.

CDR3 bases: TGCAGCGCCTGGACAGGGGGAAACTATGGCTACACCTTC. Translating it yields CSAWTGGNYGYTF. The chain combines TRBV29-1 with TRBJ1-2; 10 nucleotides match TRBD1. J lost 2 bases, V lost 7 bases, and 4 bases had no gene match. Germline V lookup: CDR1 SQVTM, CDR2 ANQGSEA. This CDR3 comprises 13 residues.

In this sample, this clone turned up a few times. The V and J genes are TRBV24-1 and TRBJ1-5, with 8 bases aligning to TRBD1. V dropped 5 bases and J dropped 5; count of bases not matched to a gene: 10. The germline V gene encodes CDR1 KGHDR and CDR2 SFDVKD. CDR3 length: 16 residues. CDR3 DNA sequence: TGTGCCACCAGTGTCGGGTCGGACAGGGATGATCAGCCCCAGCATTTT. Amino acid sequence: CATSVGSDRDDQPQHF.

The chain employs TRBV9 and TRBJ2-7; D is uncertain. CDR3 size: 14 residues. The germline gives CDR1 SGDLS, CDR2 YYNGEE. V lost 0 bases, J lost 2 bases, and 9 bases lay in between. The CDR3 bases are TGTGCCAGCAGCGTAGGCGACGGAGCCTACGAGCAGTACTTC. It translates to CASSVGDGAYEQYF. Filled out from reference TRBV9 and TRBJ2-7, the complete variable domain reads DSGVTQTPKHLITATGQRVTLRCSPRSGDLSVYWYQQSLDQGLQFLIQYYNGEERAKGNILERFSAQQFPDLHSELNLSSLELGDSALYFCASSVGDGAYEQYFGPGTRLTVT.

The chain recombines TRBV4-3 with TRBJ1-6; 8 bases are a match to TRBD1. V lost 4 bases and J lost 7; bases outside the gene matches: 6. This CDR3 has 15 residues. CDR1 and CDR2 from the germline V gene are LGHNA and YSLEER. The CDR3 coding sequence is TGCGCCAGCAGCCCTGGGACAGGCAACAATTCACCCCTCCACTTT. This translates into CASSPGTGNNSPLHF.

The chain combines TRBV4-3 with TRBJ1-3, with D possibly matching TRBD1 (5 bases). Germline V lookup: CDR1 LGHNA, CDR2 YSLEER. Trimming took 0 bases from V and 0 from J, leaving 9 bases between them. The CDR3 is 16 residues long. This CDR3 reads CASSQDRDYSGNTIYF. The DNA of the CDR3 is TGCGCCAGCAGCCAAGACCGGGACTACTCTGGAAACACCATATATTTT.

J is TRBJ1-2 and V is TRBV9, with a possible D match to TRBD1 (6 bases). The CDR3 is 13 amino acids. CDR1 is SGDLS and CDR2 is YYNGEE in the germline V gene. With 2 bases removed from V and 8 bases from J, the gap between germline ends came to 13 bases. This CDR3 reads CASSVRTDAGYTF. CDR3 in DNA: TGTGCCAGCAGCGTCCGGACAGACGCAGGCTACACCTTC.

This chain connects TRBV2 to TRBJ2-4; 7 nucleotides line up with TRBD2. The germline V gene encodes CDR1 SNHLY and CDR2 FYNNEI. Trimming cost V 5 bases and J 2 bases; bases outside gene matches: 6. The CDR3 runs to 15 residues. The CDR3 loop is CASSPSGNSKNIQYF. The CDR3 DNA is TGTGCCAGCAGTCCAAGCGGGAATTCCAAAAACATTCAGTACTTC. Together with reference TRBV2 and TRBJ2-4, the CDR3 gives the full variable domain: EPEVTQTPSHQVTQMGQEVILRCVPISNHLYFYWYRQILGQKVEFLVSFYNNEISEKSEIFDDQFSVERPDGSNFTLKIRSTKLEDSAMYFCASSPSGNSKNIQYFGAGTRLSVL.

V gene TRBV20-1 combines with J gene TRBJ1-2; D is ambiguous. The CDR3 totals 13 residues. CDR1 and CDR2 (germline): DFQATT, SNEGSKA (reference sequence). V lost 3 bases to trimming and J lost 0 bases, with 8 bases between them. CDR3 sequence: CSASQETNYGYTF. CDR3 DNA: TGCAGTGCTAGTCAGGAAACTAACTATGGCTACACCTTC.

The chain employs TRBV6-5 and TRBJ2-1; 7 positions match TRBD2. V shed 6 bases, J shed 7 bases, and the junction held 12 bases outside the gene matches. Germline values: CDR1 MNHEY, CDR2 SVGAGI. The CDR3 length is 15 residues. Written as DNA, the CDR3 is TGTGCCAGCAGGCCCCTTCTTGGGGGGGGGAATGAGCAGTTCTTC. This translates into CASRPLLGGGNEQFF.

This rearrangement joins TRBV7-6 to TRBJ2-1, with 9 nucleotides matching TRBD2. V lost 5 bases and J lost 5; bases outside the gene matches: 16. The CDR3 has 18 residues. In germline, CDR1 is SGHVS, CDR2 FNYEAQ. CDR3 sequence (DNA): TGTGCCAGCAGCCAGACTAGCGGCCCGTTAGGGGTACACAATGAGCAGTTCTTC. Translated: CASSQTSGPLGVHNEQFF.

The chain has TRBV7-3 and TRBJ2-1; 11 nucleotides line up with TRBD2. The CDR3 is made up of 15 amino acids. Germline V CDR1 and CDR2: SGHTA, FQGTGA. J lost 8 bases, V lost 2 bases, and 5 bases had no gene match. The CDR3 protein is CASSLRSGGAYEQFF. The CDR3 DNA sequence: TGTGCCAGCAGCTTACGTAGCGGGGGGGCGTATGAGCAGTTCTTC.

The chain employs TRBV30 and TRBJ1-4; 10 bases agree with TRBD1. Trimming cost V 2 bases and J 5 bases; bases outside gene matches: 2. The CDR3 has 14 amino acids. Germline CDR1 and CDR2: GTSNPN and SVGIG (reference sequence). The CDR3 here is CAWSRGQGNEKLFF. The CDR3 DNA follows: TGTGCCTGGAGTAGGGGACAGGGGAATGAAAAACTGTTTTTT.

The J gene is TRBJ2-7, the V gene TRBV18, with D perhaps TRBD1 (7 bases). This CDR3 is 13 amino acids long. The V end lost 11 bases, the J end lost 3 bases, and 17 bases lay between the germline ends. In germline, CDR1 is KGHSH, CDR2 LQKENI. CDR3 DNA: TGTGCCGGGTCCAGGGGGGATAACTACGAGCAGTACTTC. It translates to CAGSRGDNYEQYF.

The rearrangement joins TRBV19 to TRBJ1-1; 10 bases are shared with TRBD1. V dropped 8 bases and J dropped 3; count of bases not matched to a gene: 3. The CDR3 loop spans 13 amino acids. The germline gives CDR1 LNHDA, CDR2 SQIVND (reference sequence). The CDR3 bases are TGTGCCAGTGCCGGGACAGGGGACACTGAAGCTTTCTTT. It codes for CASAGTGDTEAFF. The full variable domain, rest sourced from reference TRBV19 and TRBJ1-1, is DGGITQSPKYLFRKEGQNVTLSCEQNLNHDAMYWYRQDPGQGLRLIYYSQIVNDFQKGDIAEGYSVSREKKESFPLTVTSAQKNPTAFYLCASAGTGDTEAFFGQGTRLTVV.

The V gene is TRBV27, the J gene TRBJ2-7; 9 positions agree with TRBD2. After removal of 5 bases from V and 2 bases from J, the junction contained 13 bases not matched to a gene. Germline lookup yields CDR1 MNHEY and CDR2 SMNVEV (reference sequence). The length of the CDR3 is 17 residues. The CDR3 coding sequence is TGTGCCAGCAGTCTCCACCGGGGTAGCGGGAGACCCTACGAGCAGTACTTC. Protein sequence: CASSLHRGSGRPYEQYF.

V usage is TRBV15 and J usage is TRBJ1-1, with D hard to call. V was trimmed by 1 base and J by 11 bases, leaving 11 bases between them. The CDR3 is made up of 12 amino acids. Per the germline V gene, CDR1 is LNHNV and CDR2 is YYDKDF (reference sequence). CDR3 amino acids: CATSRGREEAFF. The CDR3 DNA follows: TGTGCCACCAGCAGAGGCCGGGAGGAGGCTTTCTTT.

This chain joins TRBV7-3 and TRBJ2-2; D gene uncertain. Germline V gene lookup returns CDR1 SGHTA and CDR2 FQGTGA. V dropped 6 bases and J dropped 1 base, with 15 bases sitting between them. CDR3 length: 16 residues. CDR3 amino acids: CASSPFLAGNTGELFF. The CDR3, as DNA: TGTGCCAGCAGTCCTTTCCTGGCAGGGAACACCGGGGAGCTGTTTTTT.